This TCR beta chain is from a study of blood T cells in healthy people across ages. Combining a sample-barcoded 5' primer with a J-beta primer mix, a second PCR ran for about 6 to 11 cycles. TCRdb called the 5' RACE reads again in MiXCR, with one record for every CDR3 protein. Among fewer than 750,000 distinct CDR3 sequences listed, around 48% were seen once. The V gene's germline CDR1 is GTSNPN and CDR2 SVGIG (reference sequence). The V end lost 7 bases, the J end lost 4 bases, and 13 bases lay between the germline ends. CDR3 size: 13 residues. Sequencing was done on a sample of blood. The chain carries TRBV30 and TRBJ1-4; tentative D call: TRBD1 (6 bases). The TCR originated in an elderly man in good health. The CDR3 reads CASPGHNNEKLFF. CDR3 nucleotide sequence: TGTGCCTCCCCGGGACACAATAATGAAAAACTGTTTTTT. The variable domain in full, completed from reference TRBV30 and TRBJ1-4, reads SQTIHQWPATLVQPVGSPLSLECTVEGTSNPNLYWYRQAAGRGLQLLFYSVGIGQISSEVPQNLSASRPQDRQFILSSKKLLLSDSGFYLCASPGHNNEKLFFGSGTQLSVL.